The clone carrying this TCR beta chain was detected a few times. Its antigen is still unknown. The record originates from a study of blood T cells in healthy people across ages. Findings of the study overall: Older age coincided with a roughly linear decline in TCR beta diversity per million T cells.

A second roughly 6 to 12 cycle PCR used barcoded and J-beta primers. TCRdb fed the 5' RACE reads into MiXCR, producing one record per CDR3 protein. Counted here are almost 1 million distinct CDR3 sequences, 51% occurring once; the ten biggest clones make up roughly 23%. The study drew donors from healthy Caucasian individuals in Russia aged about 6 to 90. The CDR3 extends over 13 amino acids. In germline, CDR1 is MNHEY, CDR2 SMNVEV (reference sequence). The ends lost 6 bases at V and 5 bases at J; junction bases unmatched: 6. The rearrangement joins TRBV27 to TRBJ2-7, with 8 nucleotides matching TRBD1. The sample taken for sequencing was blood. This clonotype was obtained from a woman aged 60-75 years in good health. The CDR3 DNA follows: TGTGCCAGCAGACCGGACAGGGAAAACGAGCAGTACTTC. Translation gives CASRPDRENEQYF.